This T cell receptor (beta chain) appears in the sequencing data of a study of cytomegalovirus exposure and HLA in healthy donors. Findings and limits, study-wide: Among the CMV-associated chains, a few were confirmed in vitro as specific for CMV antigens. Per published reports, the classifier diagnosed cytomegalovirus status with high specificity and sensitivity.

The V segment lost 0 bases and the J segment 4 bases; nucleotides outside the gene matches: 3. The CDR3 contains 15 residues. Germline-derived CDR1 and CDR2 are PRHDT and FYEKMQ (reference sequence). Assay used: immunoSEQ multiplex PCR; TCRdb lists only in-frame clones, some missing. The sample lists tens of thousands of clones; roughly nine tenths were seen once. For this clone: Its antigen is currently unknown.

The sequencing input was PBMCs. This sequence joins TRBV13 and TRBJ2-5; the match to TRBD1 covers 9 bases. The receptor was isolated from a man aged 18 to 35 in good health and CMV-seronegative. The CDR3 nucleotides read TGTGCCAGCAGCTTAGGCCACAGGGGGCGAGAGACCCAGTACTTC. Translated: CASSLGHRGRETQYF.